This record looks at one T cell receptor beta chain sequence and its context. Its antigen is as yet unknown. An end of the junction differs from the germline gene, which may be a read error. Overall study results and limits: Tumor memory CD4+ T cell TCR gene usage clustered with blood and lymph node memory CD4+ cells and lymph node naive CD4+ cells.

Germline CDR1 MNHEY, CDR2 SVGAGI. The CDR3 length is 14 residues. Tregs were sorted as CD4+CD25+CD127-/low cells. TCRdb reprocessed the 5' RACE reads via MiXCR and lists one record per CDR3 protein. Seen here are several thousand distinct CDR3 sequences, under 50% observed once, and the top ten hold about 3%. This clonotype originated in a female donor with breast cancer. The chain employs TRBV6-5 and TRBJ2-7; a possible D gene is TRBD1 (5 bases). The specimen was Tregs sorted from a lymph node. CDR3 DNA: TGTGCTAGCAGACCACAGGTTTTGGCCTACGAGCAGTACTTC. This encodes CASRPQVLAYEQYF.